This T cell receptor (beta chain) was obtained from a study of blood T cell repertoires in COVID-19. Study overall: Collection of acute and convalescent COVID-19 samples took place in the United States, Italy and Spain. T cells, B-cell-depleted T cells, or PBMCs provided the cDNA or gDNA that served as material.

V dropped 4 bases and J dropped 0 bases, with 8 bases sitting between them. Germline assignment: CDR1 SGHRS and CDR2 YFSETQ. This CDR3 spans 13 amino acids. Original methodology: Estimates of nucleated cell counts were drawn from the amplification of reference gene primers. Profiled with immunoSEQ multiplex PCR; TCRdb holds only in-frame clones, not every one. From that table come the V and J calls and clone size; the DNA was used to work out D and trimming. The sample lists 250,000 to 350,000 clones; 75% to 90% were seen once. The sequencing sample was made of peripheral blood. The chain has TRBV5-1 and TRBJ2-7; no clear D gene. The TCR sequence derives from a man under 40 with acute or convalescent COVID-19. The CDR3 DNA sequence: TGCGCCAGCAGCCCGATGAGCTCCTACGAGCAGTACTTC. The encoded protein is CASSPMSSYEQYF.